Listed below are T cell receptor beta chains from one sample, sequenced in a study of Tregs in tolerant kidney transplant recipients. Some clones are missing from TCRdb's copy, which holds only in-frame ones; the method was immunoSEQ multiplex PCR. The table shows more than 90,000 clones, with 93% occurring only once. This specimen consisted of CD4+ T cells from blood (PBMCs), obtained 12 months after the transplant. The receptor set was obtained from a human patient who received a combined kidney and bone marrow transplant. T cells may partly derive from the graft donor. CDR3s include the opening cysteine and the closing phenylalanine or tryptophan. The order of the fields is D gene, J gene, V gene, clone size, CDR3 protein, CDR3 DNA. The D gene is left open where the match is weak. Clone size, where shown, is once, few, many, or a class for clones that have expanded.

NA | TRBJ2-1 | TRBV20-1 | NA | CSALYNEQFF | TGCAGTGCCCTGTACAATGAGCAGTTCTTC
NA | TRBJ1-4 | TRBV6-5 | few | CASSYGGGAGEKLFF | TGTGCCAGCAGTTACGGCGGGGGGGCCGGTGAAAAACTGTTTTTT
TRBD2 | TRBJ2-5 | TRBV13 | NA | CASSASGLSETQYF | TGTGCCAGCTCCGCTAGCGGGTTAAGTGAGACCCAGTACTTC
NA | TRBJ2-2 | TRBV25-1 | NA | CASRRTGFVGELFF | TGTGCCAGCAGACGTACAGGGTTCGTCGGGGAGCTGTTTTTT
TRBD1 | TRBJ1-6 | TRBV9 | NA | CASSTDRGGYNSPLHF | TGTGCCAGCAGCACCGATAGAGGGGGCTATAATTCCCCCCTCCACTTT
NA | TRBJ1-5 | TRBV19 | NA | CASSIPPGSNQPQHF | TGTGCCAGTAGTATTCCCCCAGGGAGCAATCAGCCCCAGCATTTT
NA | TRBJ1-1 | TRBV5-8 | NA | CASSLVGAFF | TGTGCCAGCAGCTTAGTCGGAGCTTTCTTT
TRBD1 | TRBJ1-5 | TRBV27 | NA | CASSPFPGQGNQPQHF | TGTGCCAGCAGTCCCTTCCCGGGACAGGGAAATCAGCCCCAGCATTTT
NA | TRBJ2-7 | TRBV7-6 | once | CASSLVGGSYEQYF | TGTGCCAGCAGCTTAGTAGGGGGCTCCTACGAGCAGTACTTC
TRBD2 | TRBJ2-3 | TRBV2 | NA | CASGGLAGASDTQYF | TGTGCCAGCGGAGGACTAGCGGGGGCCTCAGATACGCAGTATTTT
TRBD1 | TRBJ2-5 | TRBV15 | once | CATSPRTGRRGETQYF | TGTGCCACCAGCCCCAGGACAGGGAGGAGGGGAGAGACCCAGTACTTC
NA | TRBJ1-3 | TRBV10-3 | few | CAISESHGNTIYF | TGTGCCATCAGTGAGTCCCATGGAAACACCATATATTTT
NA | TRBJ2-6 | TRBV7-2 | NA | CASSLVSVSGANVLTF | TGTGCCAGCAGCTTAGTATCTGTCTCTGGGGCCAACGTCCTGACTTTC
TRBD1 | TRBJ2-2 | TRBV25-1 | NA | CASRNQPGQGDTGELFF | TGTGCCAGCAGGAACCAACCGGGACAGGGAGACACCGGGGAGCTGTTTTTT
NA | TRBJ1-5 | TRBV18 | NA | CASSPHPPRENQPQHF | TGTGCCAGCTCACCGCACCCCCCGCGGGAAAATCAGCCCCAGCATTTT
NA | TRBJ1-1 | TRBV7-3 | NA | CASSLTTTIGLWNTEAFF | TGTGCCAGCAGCTTAACTACGACCATCGGGTTGTGGAACACTGAAGCTTTCTTT
TRBD1 | TRBJ2-3 | TRBV7-9 | NA | CASSPDRGYDTQYF | TGTGCCAGCAGCCCCGACAGGGGATATGATACGCAGTATTTT
NA | TRBJ1-2 | TRBV30 | NA | CAWRTGTLGYTF | TGTGCCTGGAGAACAGGAACTCTTGGCTACACCTTC
NA | TRBJ1-1 | TRBV30 | NA | CAWSPRLEGNTEAFF | TGTGCCTGGAGTCCCCGTTTGGAGGGAAACACTGAAGCTTTCTTT
TRBD1 | TRBJ2-7 | TRBV11-3 | NA | CASSRNRGQGSQQYF | TGTGCCAGCAGCCGAAATAGGGGACAGGGTTCGCAGCAGTACTTC
NA | TRBJ2-7 | TRBV4-2 | NA | CASSQVPGSSYEQYF | TGTGCCAGCAGCCAAGTCCCAGGAAGCTCCTACGAGCAGTACTTC
NA | TRBJ1-1 | TRBV7-6 | NA | CASAPAGANTEAFF | TGTGCCAGCGCTCCGGCAGGGGCGAACACTGAAGCTTTCTTT
TRBD1 | TRBJ2-5 | TRBV28 | NA | CASSLFGTGGMKTQYF | TGTGCCAGCAGTTTATTCGGGACAGGGGGCATGAAGACCCAGTACTTC
NA | TRBJ2-7 | TRBV6-4 | NA | CASSDHDRISYEQYF | TGTGCCAGCAGTGACCACGACAGGATCTCCTACGAGCAGTACTTC
TRBD1 | TRBJ2-7 | TRBV7-6 | NA | CASSILQGATEQYF | TGTGCCAGCAGCATTCTTCAGGGGGCTACCGAGCAGTACTTC
TRBD2 | TRBJ2-5 | TRBV29-1 | NA | CSVVLAGQETQYF | TGCAGCGTTGTGCTAGCGGGACAGGAGACCCAGTACTTC
TRBD2 | TRBJ2-3 | TRBV18 | NA | CASSLRTSGRGDTQYF | TGTGCCAGCTCACTAAGGACTAGCGGGAGAGGAGATACGCAGTATTTT
TRBD1 | TRBJ1-5 | TRBV28 | NA | CASSWQGVQPQHF | TGTGCCAGCAGTTGGCAGGGGGTTCAGCCCCAGCATTTT
NA | TRBJ2-7 | TRBV18 | NA | CASSQGKTSYEQYF | TGTGCCAGCTCACAGGGGAAAACCTCCTACGAGCAGTACTTC